This T cell receptor (beta chain) comes out of a study of vaccination and CD4 T cells after COVID-19. Germline loops: CDR1 MNHEY, CDR2 SVGAGI. The CDR3 is 17 residues long. Trimming removed 2 bases from V and 8 bases from J, with 19 bases in between. Comments on this clonotype: No antigen is known for it.

Study observations and caveats: In convalescent patients, a median approximately 86% of post-vaccine SARS-CoV-2-reactive clones appeared only after vaccination.

Treatment defined: approximately 9-day PBMC culture with coronavirus spike peptide pools or control peptides (ViraFEST assay). Cultured CD4+ T-cell DNA underwent Oncomine TCR Beta short-read sequencing. TCRdb processed the PCR reads anew with MiXCR; each CDR3 protein has one entry. In the table there are 10,000 to 15,000 distinct CDR3 sequences, approximately 74% of which are singletons. The sequencing used CD4+ T cells from blood, cultured in vitro, collected after SARS-CoV-2 vaccination. The receptor was isolated from a human donor who received a COVID-19 vaccine. V gene TRBV6-5 combines with J gene TRBJ1-6; perhaps TRBD1 as D (6 bases). The CDR3 DNA sequence: TGTGCCAGCAGTTACACGGTAGTCCGGTCAGGGGATTCACCCCTCCACTTT. Protein product: CASSYTVVRSGDSPLHF.